This T cell receptor (beta chain) was recorded in a study of blood T cell repertoires in COVID-19. Study context: Sites across the United States, Italy and Spain contributed samples from acute and convalescent COVID-19. Nucleic acid was either cDNA or gDNA, and it came from T cells, B-cell-depleted T cells, or PBMCs.

From germline, CDR1 is MDHEN and CDR2 SYDVKM. The CDR3 is 15 amino acids. Deletions cut 7 bases from V and 0 bases from J, with 15 bases between. Per the study methods: The assay estimated nucleated cells by amplifying reference gene primers. TCRdb keeps only in-frame clones here, not all; method: immunoSEQ multiplex PCR. V, J and clone size were drawn from that table, and D and trimming were deduced from the DNA. The profile shows under 70,000 clones, around 86% of them singletons. The specimen was peripheral blood. The receptor was derived from a woman under 30 with acute or convalescent COVID-19. The chain combines TRBV28 with TRBJ2-5; tentatively, D is TRBD2 (5 bases). For the CDR3, the DNA is TGTGCCAGCACATACAATACGGGGTACCAAGAGACCCAGTACTTC. Its translation is CASTYNTGYQETQYF.